A single sample is the source of the 21 T cell receptor beta chains below, sequenced in a study of T-cell memory formation after mild COVID-19. TCRdb reanalysed the 5' RACE reads using MiXCR and keeps one entry per CDR3 protein. The sample carries around 130,000 distinct CDR3 sequences, more than 15% recorded once. The sequenced material came from PBMCs or a T cell subset sorted from them (not recorded which). These receptors were collected from an adult woman who had mild COVID-19 (a few samples of this study predate the infection). Cell type and time point are not known.

Many counts were recorded for this clonotype. This chain uses TRBV12-3 or TRBV12-4 with TRBJ2-2; TRBD2 agrees at 11 bases. Trimming removed 5 bases from V and 4 bases from J; junction bases left unmatched: 6. This CDR3 is 16 amino acids long. The CDR3 reads CASSPRLAGFTGELFF. The CDR3, as DNA: TGTGCCAGCAGTCCAAGACTAGCGGGGTTCACCGGGGAGCTGTTTTTT.

The chain carries TRBV12-3 or TRBV12-4 and TRBJ1-2; D gene uncertain. The CDR3 totals 13 residues. V was cut by 1 base and J by 0 bases, with 3 bases left in between. The CDR3 coding sequence is TGTGCCAGCAGTTTAGACCCTAACTATGGCTACACCTTC. Translated, it gives CASSLDPNYGYTF.

This clonotype occurred a few times. The V and J genes are TRBV24-1 and TRBJ2-6; possibly TRBD1 for D (5 bases). The germline V and J ends were trimmed by 10 bases and 6 bases, with 15 bases remaining between them. The CDR3 is 14 residues long. Germline values: CDR1 KGHDR, CDR2 SFDVKD. This CDR3 reads CATATGSLANVLTF. As DNA, the CDR3 is TGTGCCACTGCTACAGGCTCCTTGGCCAACGTCCTGACTTTC.

This chain joins TRBV7-2 and TRBJ2-2; 7 nucleotides match TRBD2. CDR3 size: 14 residues. V lost 4 bases, J lost 3 bases, and 2 bases stayed unmatched. Per germline, CDR1 SGHTA and CDR2 FQGNSA. Here the CDR3 reads CASSWGGYTGELFF. CDR3 coding DNA: TGTGCCAGCAGCTGGGGGGGTTACACCGGGGAGCTGTTTTTT.

This clonotype was detected many times. This chain links TRBV5-1 with TRBJ2-3; 10 nucleotides align to TRBD1. This CDR3 spans 15 amino acids. Germline values: CDR1 SGHRS, CDR2 YFSETQ. V was clipped by 3 bases and J by 1 base; unmatched bases: 2. The CDR3 loop is CASSSGQGGTDTQYF. CDR3 DNA: TGCGCCAGCAGCTCCGGACAGGGGGGCACAGATACGCAGTATTTT.

This clonotype turned up a few times. The V and J genes are TRBV7-6 and TRBJ1-1, with D tentatively TRBD1 (5 bases). Germline CDR1 SGHVS, CDR2 FNYEAQ. With 1 base removed from V and 1 base from J, the gap between germline ends came to 10 bases. CDR3 length: 15 residues. Written as DNA, the CDR3 is TGTGCCAGCAGCTTAGAATGGCAGGGGAACACTGAAGCTTTCTTT. It encodes CASSLEWQGNTEAFF.

Only a few counts were recorded for this clonotype. The DNA of the CDR3 is TGTGCCAGCAGCTCGACAGCGGGCACTGAAGCTTTCTTT. It is translated as CASSSTAGTEAFF. This chain joins TRBV12-3 or TRBV12-4 and TRBJ1-1, with a tentative D call TRBD1 (5 bases). Trimming took 6 bases from V and 4 from J, leaving 12 bases between them. This CDR3 has 13 amino acids.

The chain combines TRBV28 with TRBJ2-5, with TRBD2 matching over 10 bases. Per germline, CDR1 MDHEN and CDR2 SYDVKM. V gave up 8 bases and J gave up 4 bases; unmatched junction bases: 10. The CDR3 totals 15 residues. In DNA form, the CDR3 reads TGTGCCAGCCGGTCCTCCGAGCGGGGGGGAGAGACCCAGTACTTC. This encodes CASRSSERGGETQYF.

This rearrangement joins TRBV20-1 to TRBJ1-4; the D gene is possibly TRBD1 (6 bases). The V gene's germline CDR1 is DFQATT and CDR2 SNEGSKA (reference sequence). V shed 6 bases and J shed 8 bases, with 16 bases lying between them. This CDR3 is built from 13 residues. The CDR3 sequence: CSAPGTQTEKLFF. Here the CDR3 DNA reads TGCAGTGCGCCCGGGACACAAACCGAAAAACTGTTTTTT.

V gene TRBV2 combines with J gene TRBJ2-1; weak D call: TRBD1 (6 bases). V was pared by 7 bases and J by 9 bases, with 13 bases between. CDR3 length equals 12 residues. In germline, CDR1 is SNHLY, CDR2 FYNNEI. CDR3 in DNA: TGTGCCAGCACCGTACAGGGAAGTGAGCAGTTCTTC. Residues: CASTVQGSEQFF.

The rearrangement links TRBV3-1 to TRBJ1-1; D may be TRBD1 (6 bases). CDR3 size: 11 residues. The V gene's germline CDR1 is LGHDT and CDR2 YNNKEL (reference sequence). V dropped 4 bases and J dropped 11 bases, with 11 bases sitting between them. The CDR3 DNA reads TGTGCCAGCAGCCCGGGGGGGCAGGCTTTCTTT. Protein product: CASSPGGQAFF.

This clonotype came up a few times. The chain employs TRBV24-1 and TRBJ2-2; 7 nucleotides match TRBD1. The ends lost 3 bases at V and 4 bases at J; junction bases unmatched: 10. The CDR3 has 17 residues. Looked up from germline, CDR1 is KGHDR and CDR2 is SFDVKD. The CDR3 loop reads CATSDVTGTDLTGELFF. CDR3 bases: TGTGCCACCAGTGATGTCACCGGGACAGATCTCACCGGGGAGCTGTTTTTT.

The CDR3: CSVEGQIGHEQYF. The CDR3 nucleotides are TGCAGCGTTGAAGGACAGATTGGCCACGAGCAGTACTTC. The rearrangement links TRBV29-1 to TRBJ2-7, with D perhaps matching TRBD1 (5 bases). Germline values: CDR1 SQVTM, CDR2 ANQGSEA. V lost 1 base to trimming and J lost 5 bases, with 12 bases between them. The CDR3 spans 13 residues.

This chain connects TRBV7-2 to TRBJ2-1; 7 nucleotides agree with TRBD2. Germline V gene lookup returns CDR1 SGHTA and CDR2 FQGNSA. The V gene end was trimmed by 3 bases and the J gene end by 5 bases; junction bases not matched to a gene: 7. The CDR3 covers 15 residues. The CDR3 loop reads CASSFGRVGHNEQFF. In DNA, the CDR3 is TGTGCCAGCAGCTTTGGGAGGGTTGGCCACAATGAGCAGTTCTTC.

This clonotype was seen repeatedly, ten times or more. The chain uses TRBV27 and TRBJ1-1, with TRBD1 as a possible D gene (5 bases). V lost 0 bases, J lost 0 bases, and 11 bases lay in between. CDR3 size: 16 residues. The germline CDR1 and CDR2 sequences are MNHEY and SMNVEV (reference sequence). CDR3 DNA: TGTGCCAGCAGTTTATCAGACAGTATTATGAACACTGAAGCTTTCTTT. Amino acids: CASSLSDSIMNTEAFF.

The chain recombines TRBV5-1 with TRBJ1-1; D is uncertain. This CDR3 has 17 amino acids. V was cut by 4 bases and J by 5 bases, with 24 bases left in between. CDR1 is SGHRS, CDR2 YFSETQ, per germline. CDR3 sequence: CASSPDSSGLPRTEAFF. The CDR3 bases are TGCGCCAGCAGCCCAGACTCCTCCGGCCTACCCAGGACTGAAGCTTTCTTT.

This clonotype was counted a few times. V and J are TRBV20-1 and TRBJ2-5; TRBD2 matches 8 bases. The V gene's germline CDR1 is DFQATT and CDR2 SNEGSKA (reference sequence). J lost 5 bases, V lost 1 base, and 12 bases had no gene match. This CDR3 is built from 16 residues. The CDR3 DNA reads TGCAGTGCTAGAGGTGGGACTAGGGGTGGTGAGGAGACCCAGTACTTC. Residues: CSARGGTRGGEETQYF.

In this sample, this clonotype turned up many times. The chain has TRBV24-1 and TRBJ1-1; no firm D call. The CDR3 covers 13 residues. Trimming left V 3 bases short and J 1 base short, with 5 bases between. Germline V lookup: CDR1 KGHDR, CDR2 SFDVKD. CDR3 in amino acids: CATSDVTNTEAFF. The CDR3 DNA reads as TGTGCCACCAGTGATGTGACGAACACTGAAGCTTTCTTT.

This clonotype is classed as medium-sized (0.01 to 0.1%). The V and J genes are TRBV19 and TRBJ2-7; the D is unclear. CDR1 is LNHDA, CDR2 SQIVND, per germline (reference sequence). Trimming removed 7 bases from V and 0 bases from J, with 19 bases in between. The CDR3 covers 16 residues. The CDR3 nucleotides read TGTGCCAGTAAGGACGTATCAGTGACGAGCTCCTACGAGCAGTACTTC. This encodes CASKDVSVTSSYEQYF.

The chain links TRBV14 to TRBJ1-2; TRBD1 might be the D (6 bases). V dropped 0 bases and J dropped 6 bases, with 17 bases sitting between them. CDR1 is SGHDN and CDR2 is FVKESK in the germline V gene. This CDR3 spans 16 amino acids. CDR3 in amino acids: CASSQDVPRGTDGYTF. CDR3 bases: TGTGCCAGCAGCCAAGATGTCCCCAGGGGCACCGATGGCTACACCTTC.

The chain links TRBV19 to TRBJ2-1, with D unresolved. Trimming stripped 6 bases from V and 6 bases from J, with 9 bases between. Germline-derived CDR1 and CDR2 are LNHDA and SQIVND (reference sequence). The CDR3 contains 12 residues. CDR3 nucleotides: TGTGCCAGTAGGCTAGGCCCCAATGAGCAGTTCTTC. This gives the protein CASRLGPNEQFF.